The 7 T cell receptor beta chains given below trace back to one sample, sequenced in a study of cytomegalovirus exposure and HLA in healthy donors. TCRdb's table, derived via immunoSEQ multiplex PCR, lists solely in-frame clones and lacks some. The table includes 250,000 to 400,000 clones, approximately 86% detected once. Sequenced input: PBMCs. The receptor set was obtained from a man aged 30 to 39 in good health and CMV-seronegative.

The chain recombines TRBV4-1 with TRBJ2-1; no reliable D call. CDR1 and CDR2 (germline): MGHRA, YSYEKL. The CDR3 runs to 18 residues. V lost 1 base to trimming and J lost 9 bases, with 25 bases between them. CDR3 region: CASSQALQPVITRGEQFF. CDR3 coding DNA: TGCGCCAGCAGCCAAGCTTTGCAACCTGTGATTACGAGAGGTGAGCAGTTCTTC.

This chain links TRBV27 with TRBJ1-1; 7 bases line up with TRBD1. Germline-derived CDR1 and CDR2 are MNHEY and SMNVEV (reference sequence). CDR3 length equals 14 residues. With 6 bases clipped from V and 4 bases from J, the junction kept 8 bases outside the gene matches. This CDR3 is CASSKTGWGTEAFF. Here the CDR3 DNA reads TGTGCCAGCAGCAAGACAGGGTGGGGCACTGAAGCTTTCTTT.

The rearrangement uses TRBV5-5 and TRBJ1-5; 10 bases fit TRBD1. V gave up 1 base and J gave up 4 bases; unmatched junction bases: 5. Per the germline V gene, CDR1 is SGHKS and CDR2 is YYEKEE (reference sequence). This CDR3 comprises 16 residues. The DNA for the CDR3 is TGTGCCAGCAGCTTGTTAGGGACAGGGGTAAATCAGCCCCAGCATTTT. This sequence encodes CASSLLGTGVNQPQHF.

DNA for the CDR3: TGTGCCAGCAGCTTAACCGACTCTGGTTCACCCCTCCACTTT. Protein sequence: CASSLTDSGSPLHF. The V call is TRBV7-6, the J call TRBJ1-6; D unclear. The CDR3 sequence is 14 residues long. The germline V gene has CDR1 SGHVS and CDR2 FNYEAQ. V lost 2 bases and J lost 9, with 11 bases in between.

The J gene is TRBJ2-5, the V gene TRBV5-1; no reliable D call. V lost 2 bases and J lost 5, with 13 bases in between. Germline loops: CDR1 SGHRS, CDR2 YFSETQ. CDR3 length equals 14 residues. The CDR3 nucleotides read TGCGCCAGCAGCTTCCAGAGCGATTCCGAGACCCAGTACTTC. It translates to CASSFQSDSETQYF.

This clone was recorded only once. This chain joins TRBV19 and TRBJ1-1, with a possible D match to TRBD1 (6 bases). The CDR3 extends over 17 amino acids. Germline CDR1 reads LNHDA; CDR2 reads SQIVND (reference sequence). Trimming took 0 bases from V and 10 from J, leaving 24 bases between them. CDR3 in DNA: TGTGCCAGTAGTATAGATGTGCCAGGGGACACGAAGTCCGGAGCTTTCTTT. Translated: CASSIDVPGDTKSGAFF.

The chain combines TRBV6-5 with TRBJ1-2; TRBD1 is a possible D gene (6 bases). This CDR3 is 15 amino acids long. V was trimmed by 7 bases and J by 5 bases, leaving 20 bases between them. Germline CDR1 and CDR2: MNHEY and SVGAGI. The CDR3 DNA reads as TGTGCCAGCATCCCTAATAGGGCAGGGGTGTATGGCTACACCTTC. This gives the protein CASIPNRAGVYGYTF.